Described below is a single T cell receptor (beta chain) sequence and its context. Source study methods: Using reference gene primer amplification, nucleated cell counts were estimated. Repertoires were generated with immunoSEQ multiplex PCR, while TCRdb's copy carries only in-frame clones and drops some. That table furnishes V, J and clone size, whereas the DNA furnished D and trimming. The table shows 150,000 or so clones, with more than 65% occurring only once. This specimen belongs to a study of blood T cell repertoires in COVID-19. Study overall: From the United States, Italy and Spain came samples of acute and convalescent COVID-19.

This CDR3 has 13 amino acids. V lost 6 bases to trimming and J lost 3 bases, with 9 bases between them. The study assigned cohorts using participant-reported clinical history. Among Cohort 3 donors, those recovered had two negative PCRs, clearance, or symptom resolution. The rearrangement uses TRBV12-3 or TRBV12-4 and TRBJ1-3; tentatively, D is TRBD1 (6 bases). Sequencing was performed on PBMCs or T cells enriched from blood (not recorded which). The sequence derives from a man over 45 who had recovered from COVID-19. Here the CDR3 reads CASRGQNGNTIYF. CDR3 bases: TGTGCCAGCAGAGGACAGAATGGAAACACCATATATTTT.